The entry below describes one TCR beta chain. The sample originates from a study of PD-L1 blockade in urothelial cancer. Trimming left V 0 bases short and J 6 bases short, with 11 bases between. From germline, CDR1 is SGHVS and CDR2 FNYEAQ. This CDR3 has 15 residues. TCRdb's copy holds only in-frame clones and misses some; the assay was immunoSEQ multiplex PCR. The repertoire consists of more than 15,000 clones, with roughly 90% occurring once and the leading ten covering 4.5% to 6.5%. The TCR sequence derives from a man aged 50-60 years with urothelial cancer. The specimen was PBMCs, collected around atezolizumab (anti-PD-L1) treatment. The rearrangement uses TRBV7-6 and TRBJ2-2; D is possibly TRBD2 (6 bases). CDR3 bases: TGTGCCAGCAGCTTAGCGGGAGGAGTACCCGGGGAGCTGTTTTTT. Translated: CASSLAGGVPGELFF. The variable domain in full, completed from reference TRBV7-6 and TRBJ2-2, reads GAGVSQSPRYKVTKRGQDVALRCDPISGHVSLYWYRQALGQGPEFLTYFNYEAQQDKSGLPNDRFSAERPEGSISTLTIQRTEQRDSAMYRCASSLAGGVPGELFFGEGSRLTVL.